Given below is one TCR beta chain in context. The data stem from a study of blood T cell repertoires in COVID-19. Study background: Sites across the United States, Italy and Spain contributed samples from acute and convalescent COVID-19. Sources were T cells, B-cell-depleted T cells, or PBMCs; the material itself was cDNA or gDNA.

V dropped 3 bases and J dropped 7 bases, with 16 bases sitting between them. This CDR3 spans 15 amino acids. Germline V gene lookup returns CDR1 GTSNPN and CDR2 SVGIG (reference sequence). Under the authors' procedure: Amplification with reference gene primers provided the estimates of nucleated cell counts. Repertoires were generated with immunoSEQ multiplex PCR, while TCRdb's copy carries only in-frame clones and drops some. The V and J calls and clone size come from that table; D and trimming were worked out from the DNA. The table has 150,000 to 200,000 clones, roughly nine tenths seen once. V usage is TRBV30 and J usage is TRBJ1-6, with unresolved D. The specimen was peripheral blood. The origin of this receptor is a man between 65 and 85 years old with active or convalescent COVID-19. The CDR3 sequence: CAWSPGGPGNSPLHF. The CDR3 DNA sequence: TGTGCCTGGAGCCCCGGAGGGCCGGGGAATTCACCCCTCCACTTT. The whole variable domain, remainder taken from reference TRBV30 and TRBJ1-6, is SQTIHQWPATLVQPVGSPLSLECTVEGTSNPNLYWYRQAAGRGLQLLFYSVGIGQISSEVPQNLSASRPQDRQFILSSKKLLLSDSGFYLCAWSPGGPGNSPLHFGNGTRLTVT.